The 13 T cell receptor beta chains in this list originate from one sample, sequenced in a study of OX40 agonist ivuxolimab in advanced cancers. Clones were read by immunoSEQ multiplex PCR, and TCRdb kept only the in-frame ones, dropping some. Among fewer than 130,000 clones listed, approximately 89% were seen once. The sequenced sample was CD4+ or CD8+ T cells sorted from blood, obtained in a trial of the OX40 agonist ivuxolimab. The receptors come from an adult with an advanced solid tumor such as melanoma, head and neck, liver or kidney cancer.

On this clone: This CDR3 is missing its conserved last phenylalanine or tryptophan, likely due to a read error. No DNA is shown, since the ends of the CDR3 on it are uncertain; the CDR3 is the one TCRdb lists. This chain links TRBV12-2 with TRBJ2-3; TRBD2, the D gene given by the table, was not confirmed from the DNA. TRBV12-2 is a known pseudogene. Including both end residues, the CDR3 is 9 amino acids long. CDR3: CASRLVRGS.

The gene calls are TRBV9 and TRBJ1-1; D unresolved. V dropped 0 bases and J dropped 3 bases, with 15 bases sitting between them. The CDR3 is 16 residues long. Per germline, CDR1 SGDLS and CDR2 YYNGEE. In DNA form, the CDR3 reads TGTGCCAGCAGCGTAGCCCTCCGAGACGGAGACACTGAAGCTTTCTTT. Translation: CASSVALRDGDTEAFF.

The chain is built from TRBV30 and TRBJ1-3; D gene uncertain. CDR1 is GTSNPN and CDR2 is SVGIG in the germline V gene (reference sequence). The CDR3 spans 12 residues. V dropped 1 base and J dropped 3 bases, with 4 bases sitting between them. The CDR3 nucleotides are TGTGCCTGGAGTGAAGGTGGAAACACCATATATTTT. As protein: CAWSEGGNTIYF.

This chain joins TRBV14 and TRBJ1-2; no clear D gene. Germline V gene data show CDR1 as SGHDN and CDR2 as FVKESK. Between the trimmed V and J ends, which lost 4 bases and 8 bases, there was a span of 11 bases. CDR3 size: 12 residues. CDR3 nucleotide sequence: TGTGCCAGCAGCCTGACCCTGGGGGGCTACACCTTC. Its translation is CASSLTLGGYTF.

The chain employs TRBV18 and TRBJ1-5; 8 nucleotides line up with TRBD1. The germline V gene encodes CDR1 KGHSH and CDR2 LQKENI. The V and J ends lost 5 bases and 0 bases, in that order; junction bases with no gene match: 3. This CDR3 is built from 15 residues. The CDR3 loop is CASSADRASNQPQHF. CDR3 sequence (DNA): TGTGCCAGCTCAGCGGACAGGGCTAGCAATCAGCCCCAGCATTTT.

The V and J genes are TRBV11-2 and TRBJ1-1, with 9 bases that match TRBD1. Trimming at V came to 4 bases and at J to 8 bases, leaving 5 bases not matched to a gene. The length of the CDR3 is 13 residues. Germline lookup yields CDR1 SGHAT and CDR2 FQNNGV. For the CDR3, the DNA is TGTGCCAGCAGCTGGGACAGGGAGAGAGAAGCTTTCTTT. This gives the protein CASSWDREREAFF.

The chain has TRBV10-3 and TRBJ1-2; 9 nucleotides agree with TRBD1. CDR1 and CDR2 from the germline V gene are ENHRY and SYGVKD. V gave up 10 bases and J gave up 7 bases; unmatched junction bases: 16. This CDR3 spans 15 amino acids. The CDR3 spells CATRSTDRGQFGYTF. DNA of the CDR3: TGTGCCACCCGCAGTACGGACAGGGGCCAGTTTGGCTACACCTTC.

This clone was seen a few times. This chain links TRBV18 with TRBJ1-4; D is possibly TRBD1 (6 bases). V was clipped by 8 bases and J by 4 bases, with 17 bases between them. The length of the CDR3 is 15 residues. The V gene's germline CDR1 is KGHSH and CDR2 LQKENI. CDR3 coding DNA: TGTGCCAGCCGGAATAGGGACACCGTTAATGAAAAACTGTTTTTT. This encodes CASRNRDTVNEKLFF.

Worth noting for this clone: Possible read error: a much larger clone is one base away. The rearrangement joins TRBV28 to TRBJ1-5, with unresolved D. Germline CDR1 is MDHEN and CDR2 is SYDVKM. V was shortened by 4 bases and J by 5 bases, with 6 bases between the two germline ends. CDR3 length equals 12 residues. In nucleotides, the CDR3 is TGTGCCAGCAGTTATCAGGATCAGCCCCAGCATTTT. As protein: CASSYQDQPQHF.

V usage is TRBV11-3 and J usage is TRBJ2-3; 10 nucleotides agree with TRBD1. V was clipped by 1 base and J by 4 bases; unmatched bases: 2. Germline CDR1 is SGHNT and CDR2 is YENEEA. This CDR3 has 15 residues. The CDR3 DNA sequence: TGTGCCAGCAGCTTAGGACAGGGGGCCGCAGATACGCAGTATTTT. As protein: CASSLGQGAADTQYF.

This chain links TRBV27 with TRBJ2-3, with 10 bases that match TRBD2. The ends lost 6 bases at V and 0 bases at J; junction bases unmatched: 24. In germline, CDR1 is MNHEY, CDR2 SMNVEV (reference sequence). CDR3 length: 22 residues. CDR3 bases: TGTGCCAGCAGGAAAAAAGTGGTACTAGCGGGGCGGATAGAGCTTAGCACAGATACGCAGTATTTT. This sequence encodes CASRKKVVLAGRIELSTDTQYF.

The chain has TRBV21-1 and TRBJ2-1. TRBV21-1 is a pseudogene locus. This CDR3 is 14 amino acids long. CDR3: CASSKGDGGVEQFF. CDR3 bases: TGTGCCAGCAGCAAAGGTGACGGGGGCGTTGAGCAGTTCTTC.

The chain combines TRBV6-1 with TRBJ1-5; tentative D call: TRBD1 (6 bases). This CDR3 has 14 residues. V was pared by 4 bases and J by 6 bases, with 13 bases between. From germline, CDR1 is MNHNS and CDR2 SASEGT. CDR3 residues: CASSGRGGIQPQHF. In DNA, the CDR3 is TGTGCCAGCAGTGGTAGGGGGGGAATTCAGCCCCAGCATTTT.